A selection of T cell receptor beta chains follows, all from one sample in a study of T cells in Graves' hyperthyroidism and ophthalmopathy. In TCRdb, the multiplex PCR reads were re-called with MiXCR into one record per CDR3 protein. The data show fewer than 450,000 distinct CDR3 sequences, 12% to 15% seen once. Material for sequencing was blood. These receptors were taken from a woman aged 60-75 years with Graves' ophthalmopathy. Each CDR3 is given with its conserved first and last residue.

TRBV20-1	TRBJ1-5	CSASMGTGVGQPQHF
TRBV12-3/TRBV12-4	TRBJ2-1	CASSRLRTANEQFF
TRBV5-6	TRBJ2-2	CASSLATRDTGELFF
TRBV29-1	TRBJ2-2	CSVERELTGELFF
TRBV29-1	TRBJ2-5	CSVAGTSGRAWETQYF
TRBV5-4	TRBJ2-7	CASSLGGYYSYEQYF
TRBV28	TRBJ2-2	CASSSPGQGIGELFF
TRBV12-3/TRBV12-4	TRBJ2-1	CASSLAAADPYNEQFF
TRBV3-1	TRBJ2-2	CASTTRGSDGELFF
TRBV2	TRBJ2-7	CASRKNDRGGLYEQYF